This T cell receptor (beta chain) was obtained from a study of control samples from healthy donors and cancer patients. The CDR3 has 23 residues. V shed 0 bases and J shed 0 bases, with 33 bases lying between them. Germline-derived CDR1 and CDR2 are SQVTM and ANQGSEA. Clones were sequenced by immunoSEQ multiplex PCR, and TCRdb holds only the in-frame ones, with some missing. The sample yields 120,000 or so clones, 80% to 90% seen once. The gene calls are TRBV29-1 and TRBJ2-4; weak D call: TRBD1 (5 bases). Sequencing was done on a sample of blood. The TCR originated in a man in his fifties or sixties in good health. CDR3: CSVEDAFPGLKGGSSLAKNIQYF. The CDR3 coding sequence is TGCAGCGTTGAAGATGCCTTTCCAGGGCTCAAAGGCGGCAGTTCACTAGCCAAAAACATTCAGTACTTC.